The TCR beta chain under discussion was sequenced for a study of shared clonotypes between healthy human individuals. Naive CD8 populations comprised CD45RO-negative cells positively selected for CCR7, excluding terminally differentiated effector memory CD45RA+ cells. In the original workflow: Filtering differed since immunoSEQ provided only junctions, with no quality scores. Profiled with immunoSEQ multiplex PCR; TCRdb holds only in-frame clones, not every one. V and J calls and clone size come straight from that table; D and trimming were deduced from the DNA. Among about 820,000 clones listed, almost 95% were seen once. This CDR3 contains 16 residues.

V is TRBV5-2 and J is TRBJ2-6; the table's D call TRBD1 went unverified against the DNA. TRBV5-2 is flagged as a pseudogene. Sequencing was carried out using naive CD8+ T cells sorted from blood. The sequence derives from a man aged 25 to 45 in good health. The CDR3 region has the DNA TGTGCCAGCAATCATGGTACACAAAGTCGGGCCAACGTCCTGACTTTC. This codes for CASNHGTQSRANVLTF.